This passage covers 26 T cell receptor beta chains from one sample sequenced in a study of identical twins. TCRdb called the 5' RACE reads again in MiXCR, with one record for every CDR3 protein. The sample has 200,000 to 300,000 distinct CDR3 sequences; 7.5% are singletons. The same data also contributed to another study, on yellow fever vaccine responses in identical twins.

The sample comprised CD8+ T cells sorted from blood. All receptors derive from a woman aged 18-35 years in good health.

The gene calls are TRBV7-6 and TRBJ2-5; D perhaps matches TRBD1 (6 bases). The V end was cut by 1 base, the J end by 5 bases, with 17 bases between. Germline V gene lookup returns CDR1 SGHVS and CDR2 FNYEAQ. This CDR3 comprises 16 residues. DNA of the CDR3: TGTGCCAGCAGCTTAGTTTGGGGACAAACGGGGGAGACCCAGTACTTC. Its protein is CASSLVWGQTGETQYF.

A few counts support this clonotype. The chain carries TRBV19 and TRBJ2-1; 10 positions agree with TRBD2. CDR1 is LNHDA, CDR2 SQIVND, per germline (reference sequence). J lost 4 bases, V lost 6 bases, and 6 bases had no gene match. The CDR3 has 15 amino acids. CDR3 amino acids: CASSPTSGRYNEQFF. The CDR3 region has the DNA TGTGCCAGTAGCCCGACTAGCGGGCGATACAATGAGCAGTTCTTC. The full variable domain, rest sourced from reference TRBV19 and TRBJ2-1, is DGGITQSPKYLFRKEGQNVTLSCEQNLNHDAMYWYRQDPGQGLRLIYYSQIVNDFQKGDIAEGYSVSREKKESFPLTVTSAQKNPTAFYLCASSPTSGRYNEQFFGPGTRLTVL.

The chain is built from TRBV28 and TRBJ2-1; D remains ambiguous. With 3 bases removed from V and 9 bases from J, the gap between germline ends came to 9 bases. Looked up from germline, CDR1 is MDHEN and CDR2 is SYDVKM. CDR3 size: 12 residues. CDR3 DNA sequence: TGTGCCAGCAGTTTCGTCAAGGGTGAGCAGTTCTTC. Its translation: CASSFVKGEQFF. The whole variable domain, remainder taken from reference TRBV28 and TRBJ2-1, is DVKVTQSSRYLVKRTGEKVFLECVQDMDHENMFWYRQDPGLGLRLIYFSYDVKMKEKGDIPEGYSVSREKKERFSLILESASTNQTSMYLCASSFVKGEQFFGPGTRLTVL.

This clonotype was recorded many times. V gene TRBV29-1 combines with J gene TRBJ2-1; D remains unclear. The CDR3 runs to 14 residues. Trimming pared 0 bases from V and 8 bases from J, leaving 14 bases between. Germline V gene data show CDR1 as SQVTM and CDR2 as ANQGSEA. The CDR3 coding sequence is TGCAGCGTTGAAGATCCCGACTCGGGCTATGAGCAGTTCTTC. This codes for CSVEDPDSGYEQFF.

The chain couples TRBV28 to TRBJ2-1; 9 bases fit TRBD1. The V gene end was trimmed by 4 bases and the J gene end by 6 bases; junction bases not matched to a gene: 10. The CDR3 consists of 16 residues. Germline V gene data show CDR1 as MDHEN and CDR2 as SYDVKM. Here the CDR3 reads CASSSSPGQGSNEQFF. Here the CDR3 DNA reads TGTGCCAGCAGTTCCTCCCCGGGACAGGGAAGCAATGAGCAGTTCTTC. The whole variable domain, filled in from reference TRBV28 and TRBJ2-1, reads DVKVTQSSRYLVKRTGEKVFLECVQDMDHENMFWYRQDPGLGLRLIYFSYDVKMKEKGDIPEGYSVSREKKERFSLILESASTNQTSMYLCASSSSPGQGSNEQFFGPGTRLTVL.

The chain has TRBV5-4 and TRBJ2-7; maybe TRBD1 (6 bases). V lost 0 bases and J 3 bases, leaving 13 bases between the germline ends. The germline gives CDR1 SGHNT, CDR2 YYREEE (reference sequence). The CDR3 spans 15 residues. The CDR3 DNA is TGTGCCAGCAGCTTGGGGACAGCGACCGGCTACGAGCAGTACTTC. Translated: CASSLGTATGYEQYF.

This clonotype was counted ten times or more. The V call is TRBV29-1, the J call TRBJ2-5, with D possibly called TRBD1 or TRBD2 (6 bases each). The V gene lost 4 bases and the J gene lost 9 bases, with 9 bases spanning the gap. The CDR3 contains 10 residues. Germline-derived CDR1 and CDR2 are SQVTM and ANQGSEA. CDR3 nucleotides: TGCAGCGTTGGGGGGGCAGCCCAGTACTTC. Its protein product is CSVGGAAQYF.

This clonotype was counted a few times. The CDR3 coding sequence is TGTGCCAGCAGTTTCCCTAGCGTGGAAGAGACCCAGTACTTC. Translating it yields CASSFPSVEETQYF. This chain links TRBV12-3 or TRBV12-4 with TRBJ2-5, with D maybe TRBD2 (6 bases). V gave up 3 bases and J gave up 3 bases, with 11 bases separating them. This CDR3 comprises 14 residues.

This clonotype appeared many times. At one end the junction does not follow the germline gene, possibly because of a read error. The chain recombines TRBV4-1 with TRBJ2-7, with D hard to call. The CDR3 is 13 residues long. Germline CDR1 MGHRA, CDR2 YSYEKL. The CDR3 is CASSQDRRYGQYF. CDR3 in DNA: TGCGCCAGCAGCCAAGATCGGCGGTACGGGCAGTACTTC.

This clonotype was detected many times. This chain connects TRBV4-1 to TRBJ1-5; a weak D match, TRBD1 (6 bases). This CDR3 has 16 amino acids. Germline-derived CDR1 and CDR2 are MGHRA and YSYEKL. Trimming left V 0 bases short and J 3 bases short, with 12 bases between. The CDR3 coding sequence is TGCGCCAGCAGCCAAGAGTTCAGGGGAAACAATCAGCCCCAGCATTTT. Translating gives CASSQEFRGNNQPQHF.

The chain carries TRBV7-3 and TRBJ2-7, with D hard to call. The CDR3 runs 13 residues. The germline V gene encodes CDR1 SGHTA and CDR2 FQGTGA. V was trimmed by 2 bases and J by 3 bases, leaving 8 bases between them. CDR3 sequence reads: CASSLGSLYEQYF. The CDR3 region has the DNA TGTGCCAGCAGCTTAGGCTCACTCTACGAGCAGTACTTC. Based on the CDR3 plus reference TRBV7-3 and TRBJ2-7, the full variable domain is GAGVSQTPSNKVTEKGKYVELRCDPISGHTALYWYRQSLGQGPEFLIYFQGTGAADDSGLPNDRFFAVRPEGSVSTLKIQRTERGDSAVYLCASSLGSLYEQYFGPGTRLTVT.

This clonotype was seen at least ten times. The junction departs from germline at one end; a sequencing error may be responsible. In DNA form, the CDR3 reads TGTGCCAGAAGTGCCGGTGAGAACAAGTACAATGAGCAGTTCTTC. Protein product: CARSAGENKYNEQFF. The V and J genes are TRBV2 and TRBJ2-1, with no clear D. Germline V gives CDR1 SNHLY, CDR2 FYNNEI. The CDR3 has 15 amino acids.

There are a few counts of this clonotype. The chain has TRBV20-1 and TRBJ2-1; 13 nucleotides align to TRBD2. The junction had 6 bases not matched to a gene; V was cut back by 7 bases and J by 9 bases. The length of the CDR3 is 13 residues. Germline V gene lookup returns CDR1 DFQATT and CDR2 SNEGSKA (reference sequence). CDR3 nucleotides: TGCAGTGTAAGGACTAGCGGGAGAGTTGAGCAGTTCTTC. It codes for CSVRTSGRVEQFF.

This clonotype was seen more than once but under ten times. This chain connects TRBV4-1 to TRBJ2-3, with D perhaps being TRBD1 or TRBD2 (5 bases each). Germline V CDR1 and CDR2: MGHRA, YSYEKL. Trimming took off 4 bases at V and 6 bases at J, with 17 bases between the two ends. The CDR3 consists of 15 residues. CDR3 sequence: CASSLGTIETDTQYF. CDR3 in DNA: TGCGCCAGCAGCCTCGGGACCATAGAGACGGATACGCAGTATTTT.

The chain links TRBV28 to TRBJ2-2; D is perhaps TRBD1 (6 bases). The CDR3 is made up of 14 amino acids. Germline CDR1 reads MDHEN; CDR2 reads SYDVKM. V gave up 5 bases and J gave up 2 bases, with 9 bases separating them. DNA for the CDR3: TGTGCCAGCAGTCCCGGGACAAACACCGGGGAGCTGTTTTTT. Translating gives CASSPGTNTGELFF. Variable domain in full (rest from reference TRBV28 and TRBJ2-2): DVKVTQSSRYLVKRTGEKVFLECVQDMDHENMFWYRQDPGLGLRLIYFSYDVKMKEKGDIPEGYSVSREKKERFSLILESASTNQTSMYLCASSPGTNTGELFFGEGSRLTVL.

V is TRBV14 and J is TRBJ2-3; D could derive from TRBD1 or TRBD2 (6 bases each). Trimming took 4 bases from V and 1 from J, leaving 9 bases between them. From germline, CDR1 is SGHDN and CDR2 FVKESK. CDR3 length: 14 residues. DNA for the CDR3: TGTGCCAGCAGCCCCCGGGGGCGCACAGATACGCAGTATTTT. Protein product: CASSPRGRTDTQYF.

The chain's CDR3 is CASSLDRGHQETQYF. In nucleotides, the CDR3 is TGTGCCAGCAGCTTAGACAGGGGACACCAAGAGACCCAGTACTTC. V and J are TRBV7-9 and TRBJ2-5; the match to TRBD1 covers 7 bases. Trimming at V came to 1 base and at J to 0 bases, leaving 2 bases not matched to a gene. Germline V CDR1 and CDR2: SEHNR, FQNEAQ (reference sequence). This CDR3 spans 15 amino acids.

This clonotype occurred many times. This rearrangement joins TRBV11-2 to TRBJ2-2; TRBD2 matches 13 bases. CDR3 length: 19 amino acids. Losses at the gene ends were 7 bases for V and 4 bases for J; bases not matched to a gene: 15. The germline CDR1 and CDR2 sequences are SGHAT and FQNNGV. This CDR3 is CASNNRQGTSGRGTGELFF. The CDR3 DNA follows: TGTGCCAGCAACAATCGACAGGGTACTAGCGGGAGGGGCACCGGGGAGCTGTTTTTT.

This clonotype showed up just a few times. The chain employs TRBV4-1 and TRBJ2-7; possibly TRBD2 for D (5 bases). The germline gives CDR1 MGHRA, CDR2 YSYEKL. The CDR3 totals 13 residues. V was pared by 0 bases and J by 7 bases, with 10 bases between. CDR3 loop: CASSQDWESEQYF. Written as DNA, the CDR3 is TGCGCCAGCAGCCAAGATTGGGAGTCGGAGCAGTACTTC.

This clonotype was picked up a small number of times. The chain has TRBV2 and TRBJ2-2; 11 bases align to TRBD1. The junction had 14 bases not matched to a gene; V was cut back by 2 bases and J by 6 bases. The CDR3 is 19 residues long. Germline V gene data show CDR1 as SNHLY and CDR2 as FYNNEI. The CDR3 region has the DNA TGTGCCAGCAGTGAATGGGAATGGACAGGGGGCATCGGCGCCGGGGAGCTGTTTTTT. It codes for CASSEWEWTGGIGAGELFF.

Many counts were recorded for this clonotype. J is TRBJ2-1 and V is TRBV6-5, with 7 nucleotides matching TRBD2. Trimming cost V 2 bases and J 5 bases; bases outside gene matches: 12. This CDR3 is built from 17 residues. In germline, CDR1 is MNHEY, CDR2 SVGAGI. The CDR3 DNA reads as TGTGCCAGCAGTTACGGACTAGTTCCGTCTGACCACAATGAGCAGTTCTTC. Amino acids: CASSYGLVPSDHNEQFF.

This clonotype was found many times. The V gene is TRBV29-1, the J gene TRBJ1-1; 11 bases fit TRBD1. J was trimmed by 0 bases and V by 6 bases; bases with no gene match: 9. The CDR3 totals 16 residues. Germline lookup yields CDR1 SQVTM and CDR2 ANQGSEA. In DNA, the CDR3 is TGCAGCGTCGAGGAGGACAGGGGGCCTATGAACACTGAAGCTTTCTTT. Protein: CSVEEDRGPMNTEAFF.

The chain combines TRBV5-6 with TRBJ2-7; TRBD1 might be the D (6 bases). The germline gives CDR1 SGHDT, CDR2 YYEEEE. Trimming took off 2 bases at V and 2 bases at J, with 23 bases between the two ends. This CDR3 comprises 18 residues. The CDR3 region is CASSFPRQVITLPYEQYF. In DNA, the CDR3 is TGTGCCAGCAGCTTTCCGAGACAGGTAATCACTCTTCCCTACGAGCAGTACTTC. Together with reference TRBV5-6 and TRBJ2-7, the CDR3 gives the full variable domain: DAGVTQSPTHLIKTRGQQVTLRCSPKSGHDTVSWYQQALGQGPQFIFQYYEEEERQRGNFPDRFSGHQFPNYSSELNVNALLLGDSALYLCASSFPRQVITLPYEQYFGPGTRLTVT.

This clonotype was seen ten or more times. The chain uses TRBV6-6 and TRBJ2-5; no firm D call. Germline V gene sequence: CDR1 MNHNY, CDR2 SVGAGI (reference sequence). The V gene lost 4 bases and the J gene lost 0 bases, with 6 bases spanning the gap. The CDR3 is 13 amino acids. DNA of the CDR3: TGTGCCAGCAGTTGGGCAAACCAAGAGACCCAGTACTTC. As protein: CASSWANQETQYF.

Many counts were recorded for this clonotype. The chain is built from TRBV12-3 or TRBV12-4 and TRBJ2-1; 14 bases are a match to TRBD2. There are 14 residues in the CDR3. Trimming took 6 bases from V and 9 from J; bases not matched to a gene: 4. In DNA, the CDR3 is TGTGCCAGCAGCGGACTAGCGGGAGGAGGTGAGCAGTTCTTC. Protein product: CASSGLAGGGEQFF.

This clonotype was observed a few times. The V and J genes are TRBV4-2 and TRBJ2-1; TRBD1 or TRBD2 may be the D gene (6 bases each). Looked up from germline, CDR1 is LGHNA and CDR2 is YNFKEQ. The CDR3 contains 16 residues. Trimming removed 0 bases from V and 3 bases from J, with 12 bases in between. In nucleotides, the CDR3 is TGTGCCAGCAGCCAAGATTGGGGGGCTAACTACAATGAGCAGTTCTTC. This gives the protein CASSQDWGANYNEQFF.